The 5 T cell receptor beta chains reported below all come from one sample, sequenced in a study of shared clonotypes between healthy human individuals. Method: immunoSEQ multiplex PCR; TCRdb's copy keeps in-frame clones and lacks some. The sample holds millions of clones; approximately 92% are singletons and the top ten take about 0.13%. Specimen: naive CD4+ T cells sorted from blood. Subset specified: CD45RA+ positively selected. The receptor set was obtained from a man between 18 and 35 years old in good health.

The rearrangement uses TRBV5-1 and TRBJ1-5; perhaps TRBD1 as D (6 bases). Germline lookup yields CDR1 SGHRS and CDR2 YFSETQ. The CDR3 contains 15 residues. V was cut by 2 bases and J by 3 bases, with 12 bases left in between. The CDR3 is CASSFGTRDNQPQHF. DNA for the CDR3: TGCGCCAGCAGCTTCGGGACAAGAGACAATCAGCCCCAGCATTTT.

This chain connects TRBV19 to TRBJ1-1, with 8 bases identical to TRBD1. Per germline, CDR1 LNHDA and CDR2 SQIVND (reference sequence). J was trimmed by 0 bases and V by 7 bases; bases with no gene match: 4. The CDR3 contains 14 residues. CDR3 nucleotide sequence: TGTGCCAGTATTACGACAGGGGTGAACACTGAAGCTTTCTTT. Translated: CASITTGVNTEAFF.

This clone was observed at least ten times. The genes are TRBV7-8 and TRBJ2-3; 9 nucleotides align to TRBD1. Germline CDR1 SGHVS, CDR2 FQNEAQ. The CDR3 spans 15 residues. J gave up 4 bases and V 2 bases, and 4 bases lay outside the gene matches. This chain's CDR3 is CASSLNRGPSDTQYF. Here the CDR3 DNA reads TGTGCCAGCAGCTTAAACAGGGGGCCGTCAGATACGCAGTATTTT.

The CDR3 DNA reads as TGTGCCAGCAGCCCAGACAGGCTCTCCTACGAGCAGTACTTC. Its translation: CASSPDRLSYEQYF. The chain couples TRBV11-2 to TRBJ2-7, with a tentative D call TRBD1 (6 bases). Germline-derived CDR1 and CDR2 are SGHAT and FQNNGV. With 5 bases removed from V and 0 bases from J, the gap between germline ends came to 11 bases. The CDR3 extends over 14 amino acids.

In the case of this clone: Distinct nucleotide sequences in the sample also encode this CDR3. The V gene is TRBV19, the J gene TRBJ1-6; D is perhaps TRBD1 (6 bases). V was pared by 3 bases and J by 5 bases, with 8 bases between. Germline CDR1 LNHDA, CDR2 SQIVND (reference sequence). The CDR3 is 14 amino acids. CDR3 residues: CASSMGQDNSPLHF. CDR3 DNA: TGTGCCAGTAGTATGGGACAAGATAATTCACCCCTCCACTTT.